This TCR beta chain derives from a study of CD8 T cells in ankylosing spondylitis. The CDR3 loop spans 13 amino acids. Germline V gene data show CDR1 as DFQATT and CDR2 as SNEGSKA (reference sequence). V was shortened by 7 bases and J by 0 bases, with 13 bases between the two germline ends. This clonotype showed up many times. The antigen is not known. Study observations and caveats: Past studies reported some motif variants in reactive arthritis synovial fluid and blood.

Each CDR3 protein gets one entry after TCRdb re-called the 5' RACE reads with MiXCR. The data show about 18,000 distinct CDR3 sequences, around 8% seen once. The TCR comes from a male donor with ankylosing spondylitis or in good health (not recorded which). The chain carries TRBV20-1 and TRBJ2-7, with TRBD2 as a possible D gene (5 bases). The sequenced sample was blood. CDR3 DNA: TGCAGTGGGAGCGGTTTGAGCTCCTACGAGCAGTACTTC. This encodes CSGSGLSSYEQYF.